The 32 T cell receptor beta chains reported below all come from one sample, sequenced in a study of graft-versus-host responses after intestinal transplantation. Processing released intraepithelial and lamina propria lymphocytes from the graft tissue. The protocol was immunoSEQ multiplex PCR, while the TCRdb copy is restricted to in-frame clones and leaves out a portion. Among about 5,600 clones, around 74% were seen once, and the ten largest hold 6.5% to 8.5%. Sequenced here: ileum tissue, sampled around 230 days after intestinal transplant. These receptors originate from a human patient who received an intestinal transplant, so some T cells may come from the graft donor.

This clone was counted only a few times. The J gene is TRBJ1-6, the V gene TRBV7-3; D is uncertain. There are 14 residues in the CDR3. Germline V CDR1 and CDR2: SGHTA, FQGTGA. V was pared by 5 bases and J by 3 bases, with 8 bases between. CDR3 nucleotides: TGTGCCAGCAGCCTAAATCACTATAATTCACCCCTCCACTTT. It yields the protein CASSLNHYNSPLHF.

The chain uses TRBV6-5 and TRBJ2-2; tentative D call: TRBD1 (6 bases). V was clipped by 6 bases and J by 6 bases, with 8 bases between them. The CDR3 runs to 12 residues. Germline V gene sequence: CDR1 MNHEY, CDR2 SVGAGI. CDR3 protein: CASRGGAGELFF. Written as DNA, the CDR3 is TGTGCCAGCAGAGGGGGAGCCGGGGAGCTGTTTTTT.

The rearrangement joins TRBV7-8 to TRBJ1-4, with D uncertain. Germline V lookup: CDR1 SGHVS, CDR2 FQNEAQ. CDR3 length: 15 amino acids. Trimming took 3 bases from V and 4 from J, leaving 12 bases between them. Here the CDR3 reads CASSLDEQSNEKLFF. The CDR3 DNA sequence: TGTGCCAGCAGCTTGGATGAACAGAGTAATGAAAAACTGTTTTTT.

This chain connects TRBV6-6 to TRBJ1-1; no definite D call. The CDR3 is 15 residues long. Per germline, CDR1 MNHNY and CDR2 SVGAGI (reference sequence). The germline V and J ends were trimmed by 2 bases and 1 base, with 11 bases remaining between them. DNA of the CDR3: TGTGCCAGCAGTTACACTGATGGCCAGAACACTGAAGCTTTCTTT. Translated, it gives CASSYTDGQNTEAFF.

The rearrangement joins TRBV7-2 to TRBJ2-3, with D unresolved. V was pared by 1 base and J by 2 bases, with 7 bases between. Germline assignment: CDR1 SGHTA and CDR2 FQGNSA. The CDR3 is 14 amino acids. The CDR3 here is CASSLGFSTDTQYF. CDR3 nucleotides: TGTGCCAGCAGCTTAGGGTTTTCCACAGATACGCAGTATTTT.

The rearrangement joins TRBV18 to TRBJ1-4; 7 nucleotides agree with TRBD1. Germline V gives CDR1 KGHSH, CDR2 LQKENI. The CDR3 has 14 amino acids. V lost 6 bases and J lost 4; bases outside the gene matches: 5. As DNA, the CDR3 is TGTGCCAGCTCGCAGGGGACAGTTAATGAAAAACTGTTTTTT. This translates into CASSQGTVNEKLFF.

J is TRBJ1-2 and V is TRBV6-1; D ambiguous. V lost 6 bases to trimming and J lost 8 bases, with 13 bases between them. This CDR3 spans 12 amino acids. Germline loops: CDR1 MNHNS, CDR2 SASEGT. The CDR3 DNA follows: TGTGCCAGCAGCCACTCCTCGGGAGGCTACACCTTC. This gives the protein CASSHSSGGYTF.

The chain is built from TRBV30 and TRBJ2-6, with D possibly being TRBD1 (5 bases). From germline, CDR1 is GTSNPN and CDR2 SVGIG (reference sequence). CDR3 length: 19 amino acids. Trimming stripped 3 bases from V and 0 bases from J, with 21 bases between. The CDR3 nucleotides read TGTGCCTGGAGAGTCCCGGGCGCAGGGATCACCTCTGGGGCCAACGTCCTGACTTTC. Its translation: CAWRVPGAGITSGANVLTF.

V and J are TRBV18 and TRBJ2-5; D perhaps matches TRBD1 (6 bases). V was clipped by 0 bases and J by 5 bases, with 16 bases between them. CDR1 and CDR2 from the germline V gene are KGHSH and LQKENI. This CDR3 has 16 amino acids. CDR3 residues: CASSPPAGENRETQYF. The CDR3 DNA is TGTGCCAGCTCACCACCGGCAGGGGAAAACCGGGAGACCCAGTACTTC.

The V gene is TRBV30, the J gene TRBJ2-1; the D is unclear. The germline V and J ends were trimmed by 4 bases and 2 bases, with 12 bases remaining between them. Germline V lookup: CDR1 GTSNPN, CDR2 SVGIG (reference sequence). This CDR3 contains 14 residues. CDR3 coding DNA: TGTGCCTGGATGGTAGTTGCCGCCTACAATGAGCAGTTCTTC. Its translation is CAWMVVAAYNEQFF.

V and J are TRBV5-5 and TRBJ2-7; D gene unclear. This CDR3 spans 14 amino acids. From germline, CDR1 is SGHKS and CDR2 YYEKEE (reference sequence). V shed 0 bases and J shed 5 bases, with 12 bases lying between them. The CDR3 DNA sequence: TGTGCCAGCAGCTTGGAAGTCAGGTTGGACGAGCAGTACTTC. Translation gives CASSLEVRLDEQYF.

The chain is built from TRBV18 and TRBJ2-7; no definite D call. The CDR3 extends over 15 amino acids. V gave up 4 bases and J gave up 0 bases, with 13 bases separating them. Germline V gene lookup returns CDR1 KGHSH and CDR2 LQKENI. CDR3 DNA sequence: TGTGCCAGCTCACTTGACCTTCTTAGCTCCTACGAGCAGTACTTC. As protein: CASSLDLLSSYEQYF. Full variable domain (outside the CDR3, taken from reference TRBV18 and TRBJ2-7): NAGVMQNPRHLVRRRGQEARLRCSPMKGHSHVYWYRQLPEEGLKFMVYLQKENIIDESGMPKERFSAEFPKEGPSILRIQQVVRGDSAAYFCASSLDLLSSYEQYFGPGTRLTVT.

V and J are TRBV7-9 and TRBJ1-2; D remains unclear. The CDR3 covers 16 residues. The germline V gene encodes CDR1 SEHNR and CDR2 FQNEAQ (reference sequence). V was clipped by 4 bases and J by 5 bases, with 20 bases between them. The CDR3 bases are TGTGCCAGCAGCTCCGGGTTCGTCTCTCCGGGGTATGGCTACACCTTC. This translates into CASSSGFVSPGYGYTF.

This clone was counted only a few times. For the CDR3, the DNA is TGTGCCAGTAGTATGGTGGGGGCCGGAGCAACTAATGAAAAACTGTTTTTT. Its protein product is CASSMVGAGATNEKLFF. The chain employs TRBV19 and TRBJ1-4; a possible D gene is TRBD1 (6 bases). Between the trimmed V and J ends, which lost 3 bases and 0 bases, there was a span of 14 bases. CDR1 LNHDA and CDR2 SQIVND come from the germline V gene (reference sequence). The CDR3 has 17 residues.

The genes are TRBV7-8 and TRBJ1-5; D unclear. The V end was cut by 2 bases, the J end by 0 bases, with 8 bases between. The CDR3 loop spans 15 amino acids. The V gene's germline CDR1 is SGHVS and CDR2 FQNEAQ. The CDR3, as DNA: TGTGCCAGCAGCTTAAAGGACGGTAGCAATCAGCCCCAGCATTTT. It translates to CASSLKDGSNQPQHF.

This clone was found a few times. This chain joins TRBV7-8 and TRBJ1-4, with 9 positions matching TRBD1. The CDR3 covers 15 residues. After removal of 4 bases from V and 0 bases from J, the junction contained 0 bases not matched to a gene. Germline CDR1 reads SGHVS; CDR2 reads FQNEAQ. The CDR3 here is CASSWDRATNEKLFF. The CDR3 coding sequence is TGTGCCAGCAGCTGGGACAGGGCAACTAATGAAAAACTGTTTTTT.

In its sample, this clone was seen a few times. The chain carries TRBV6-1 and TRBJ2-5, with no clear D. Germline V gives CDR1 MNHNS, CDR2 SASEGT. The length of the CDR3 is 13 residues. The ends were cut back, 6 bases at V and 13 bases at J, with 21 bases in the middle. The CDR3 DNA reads TGTGCCAGCAGACCCATTCCGGCGGCCTCCCCGTACTTC. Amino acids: CASRPIPAASPYF.

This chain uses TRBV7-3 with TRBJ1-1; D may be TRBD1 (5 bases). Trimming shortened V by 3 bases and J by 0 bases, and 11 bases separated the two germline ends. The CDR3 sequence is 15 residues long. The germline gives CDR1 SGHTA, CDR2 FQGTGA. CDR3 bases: TGTGCCAGCAGCTTGTTCGGGGCCTTGAACACTGAAGCTTTCTTT. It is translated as CASSLFGALNTEAFF.

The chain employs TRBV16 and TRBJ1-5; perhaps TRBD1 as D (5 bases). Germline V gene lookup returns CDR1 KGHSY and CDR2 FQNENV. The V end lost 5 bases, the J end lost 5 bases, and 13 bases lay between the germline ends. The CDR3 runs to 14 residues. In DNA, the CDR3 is TGTGCCAGCAGCAAAGCAGGGATCCATCAGCCCCAGCATTTT. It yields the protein CASSKAGIHQPQHF.

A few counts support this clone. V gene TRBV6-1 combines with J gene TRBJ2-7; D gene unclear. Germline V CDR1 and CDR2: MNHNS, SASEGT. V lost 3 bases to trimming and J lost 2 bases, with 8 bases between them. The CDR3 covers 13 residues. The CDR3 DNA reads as TGTGCCAGCAGTGATCTGGGGACCTACGAGCAGTACTTC. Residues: CASSDLGTYEQYF.

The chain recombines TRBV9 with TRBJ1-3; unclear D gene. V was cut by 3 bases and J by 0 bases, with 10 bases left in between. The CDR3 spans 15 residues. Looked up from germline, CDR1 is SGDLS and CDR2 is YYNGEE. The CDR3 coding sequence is TGTGCCAGCAGCGACACAGTGTACTCTGGAAACACCATATATTTT. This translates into CASSDTVYSGNTIYF.

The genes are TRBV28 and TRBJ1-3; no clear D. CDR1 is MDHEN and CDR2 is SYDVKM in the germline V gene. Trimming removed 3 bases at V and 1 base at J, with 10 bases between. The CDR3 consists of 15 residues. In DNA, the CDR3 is TGTGCCAGCAGTTTCTACTTGGTATCTGGAAACACCATATATTTT. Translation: CASSFYLVSGNTIYF.

Here the CDR3 DNA reads TGTGCCAGCAGCCTTGAACGCTATGGCTACACCTTC. Translation: CASSLERYGYTF. The J gene is TRBJ1-2, the V gene TRBV11-3; no clear D gene. Germline CDR1 and CDR2: SGHNT and YENEEA. V lost 5 bases, J lost 4 bases, and 8 bases lay in between. The CDR3 length is 12 residues.

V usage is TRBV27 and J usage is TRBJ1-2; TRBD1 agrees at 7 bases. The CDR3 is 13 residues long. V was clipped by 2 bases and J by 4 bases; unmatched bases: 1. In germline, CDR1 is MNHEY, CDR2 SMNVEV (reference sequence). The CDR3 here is CASSLGTAYGYTF. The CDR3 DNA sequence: TGTGCCAGCAGTTTAGGGACAGCCTATGGCTACACCTTC.

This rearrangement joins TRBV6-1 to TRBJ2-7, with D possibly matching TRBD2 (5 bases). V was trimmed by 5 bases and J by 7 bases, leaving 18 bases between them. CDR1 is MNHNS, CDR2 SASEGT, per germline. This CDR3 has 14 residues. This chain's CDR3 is CASSQRGRTGEQYF. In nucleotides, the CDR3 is TGTGCCAGCAGTCAGCGAGGCAGAACGGGGGAGCAGTACTTC.

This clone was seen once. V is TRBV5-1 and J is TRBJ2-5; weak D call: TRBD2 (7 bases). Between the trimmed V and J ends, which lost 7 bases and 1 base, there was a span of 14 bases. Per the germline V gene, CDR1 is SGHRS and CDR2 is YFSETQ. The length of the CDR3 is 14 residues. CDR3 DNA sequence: TGCGCCAGCGCGAGGGGGGGATCCCAAGAGACCCAGTACTTC. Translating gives CASARGGSQETQYF. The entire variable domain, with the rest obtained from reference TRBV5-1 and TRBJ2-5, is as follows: KAGVTQTPRYLIKTRGQQVTLSCSPISGHRSVSWYQQTPGQGLQFLFEYFSETQRNKGNFPGRFSGRQFSNSRSEMNVSTLELGDSALYLCASARGGSQETQYFGPGTRLLVL.

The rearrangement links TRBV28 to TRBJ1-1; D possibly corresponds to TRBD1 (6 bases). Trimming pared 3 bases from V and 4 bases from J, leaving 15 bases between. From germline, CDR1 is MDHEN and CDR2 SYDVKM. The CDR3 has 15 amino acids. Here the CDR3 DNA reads TGTGCCAGCAGTTTGTCAGGGGTTGGGGCCACTGAAGCTTTCTTT. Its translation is CASSLSGVGATEAFF.

Here the CDR3 reads CASSPGTKLYNEQFF. The CDR3, as DNA: TGTGCCAGCAGCCCCGGGACAAAATTGTACAATGAGCAGTTCTTC. The rearrangement uses TRBV28 and TRBJ2-1; TRBD1 is a possible D gene (6 bases). The germline V gene encodes CDR1 MDHEN and CDR2 SYDVKM. The CDR3 is 15 amino acids. Trimming stripped 6 bases from V and 4 bases from J, with 16 bases between.

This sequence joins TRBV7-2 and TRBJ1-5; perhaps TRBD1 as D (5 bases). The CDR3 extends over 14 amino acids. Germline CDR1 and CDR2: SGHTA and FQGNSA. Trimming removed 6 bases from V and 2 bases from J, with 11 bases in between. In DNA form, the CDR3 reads TGTGCCAGCAGTTGGGGGTTGGGCAATCAGCCCCAGCATTTT. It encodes CASSWGLGNQPQHF.

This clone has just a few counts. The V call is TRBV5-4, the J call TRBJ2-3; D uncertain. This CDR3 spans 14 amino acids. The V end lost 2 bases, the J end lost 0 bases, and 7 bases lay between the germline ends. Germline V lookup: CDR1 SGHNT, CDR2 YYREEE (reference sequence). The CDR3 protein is CASSFSVSTDTQYF. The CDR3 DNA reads TGTGCCAGCAGCTTCTCAGTAAGCACAGATACGCAGTATTTT.

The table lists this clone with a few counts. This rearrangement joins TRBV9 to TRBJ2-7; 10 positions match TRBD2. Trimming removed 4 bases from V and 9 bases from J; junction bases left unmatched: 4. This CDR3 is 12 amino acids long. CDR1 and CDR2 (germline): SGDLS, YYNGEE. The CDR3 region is CASSSGLAAQYF. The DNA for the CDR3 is TGTGCCAGCAGCTCAGGACTAGCGGCGCAGTACTTC.

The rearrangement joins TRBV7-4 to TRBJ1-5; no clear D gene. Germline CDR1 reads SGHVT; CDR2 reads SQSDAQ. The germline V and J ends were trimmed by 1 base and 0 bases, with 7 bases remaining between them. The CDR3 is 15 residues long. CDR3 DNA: TGTGCCAGCAGCTTAGACAGTCTTAGCAATCAGCCCCAGCATTTT. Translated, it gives CASSLDSLSNQPQHF.